One T cell receptor beta chain is described in this entry. The antigen is undetermined. Before sequencing took place, the ViraFEST assay used viral peptide pools to expand antigen-specific CD4+ T cells. Between days 10 and 11 of culture, CD4+ T cells were separated out. Prior SARS-CoV-2 infection was absent in the vaccine recipients, as shown by negative nucleocapsid antibodies. This specimen comes from a study of vaccination effects on CD4 cells after COVID-19. In the study overall: The vaccine given was either BNT162b2 or mRNA-1273, in two doses.

Method: immunoSEQ multiplex PCR; TCRdb's copy keeps in-frame clones and lacks some. The table lists 60,000 to 70,000 clones, 75% to 85% of them singletons. Germline V gene lookup returns CDR1 SGDLS and CDR2 YYNGEE. The CDR3 has 14 amino acids. V dropped 3 bases and J dropped 7 bases, with 16 bases sitting between them. Sequencing was performed on CD4+ T cells from PBMCs cultured with HCoV-229E spike peptides, taken before COVID-19 vaccination. The chain combines TRBV9 with TRBJ1-2, with a weak D call TRBD1 (6 bases). The TCR comes from a human donor who received a COVID-19 vaccine. The CDR3 sequence is CASSDRSGDRGYTF. As DNA, the CDR3 is TGTGCCAGCAGCGATCGTTCAGGGGATCGTGGCTACACCTTC.